This T cell receptor (beta chain) was sequenced in a study of T cell responses to AZD1222 COVID-19 vaccine. As regards this clone: The antigen remains undetermined.

The assay was immunoSEQ multiplex PCR, and TCRdb's table has in-frame clones only and misses some. The sample holds about 170,000 clones, about 89% seen once. Study-wide findings and caveats: After two AZD1222 doses, spike-specific TCR breadth and depth rose versus day 0. It was only after the peak T cell response that any repertoires were sampled. Among AZD1222 vaccinees, only six or seven were seropositive at baseline.

CDR3 size: 13 residues. Germline values: CDR1 SNHLY, CDR2 FYNNEI. Trimming cost V 1 base and J 6 bases, with 6 bases left between them. The chain joins TRBV2 to TRBJ2-2; D remains unclear. The TCR originated in an adult in good health. This specimen was peripheral blood, taken on day 0 of AZD1222 vaccination. Written as DNA, the CDR3 is TGTGCCAGCAGTGAAGAAATGTCCGGGGAGCTGTTTTTT. The encoded protein is CASSEEMSGELFF. The full variable domain, rest sourced from reference TRBV2 and TRBJ2-2, is EPEVTQTPSHQVTQMGQEVILRCVPISNHLYFYWYRQILGQKVEFLVSFYNNEISEKSEIFDDQFSVERPDGSNFTLKIRSTKLEDSAMYFCASSEEMSGELFFGEGSRLTVL.